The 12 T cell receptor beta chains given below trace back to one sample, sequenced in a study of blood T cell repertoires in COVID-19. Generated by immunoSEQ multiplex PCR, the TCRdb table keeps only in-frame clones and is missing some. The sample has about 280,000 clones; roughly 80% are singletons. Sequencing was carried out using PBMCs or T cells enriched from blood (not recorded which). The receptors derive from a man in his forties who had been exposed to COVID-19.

The CDR3 is CASSLPQGSSGSTDTQYF. The CDR3 DNA follows: TGTGCCAGCAGCTTACCCCAGGGGTCTAGCGGGAGCACAGATACGCAGTATTTT. This chain joins TRBV7-6 and TRBJ2-3, with TRBD2 matching 8 bases. Germline assignment: CDR1 SGHVS and CDR2 FNYEAQ. Trimming took 2 bases from V and 0 from J; bases not matched to a gene: 10. This CDR3 spans 18 amino acids.

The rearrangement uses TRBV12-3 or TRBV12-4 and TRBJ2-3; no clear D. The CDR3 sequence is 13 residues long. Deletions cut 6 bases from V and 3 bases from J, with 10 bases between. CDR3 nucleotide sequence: TGTGCCAGCAGACCCCGAACAACAGATACGCAGTATTTT. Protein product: CASRPRTTDTQYF.

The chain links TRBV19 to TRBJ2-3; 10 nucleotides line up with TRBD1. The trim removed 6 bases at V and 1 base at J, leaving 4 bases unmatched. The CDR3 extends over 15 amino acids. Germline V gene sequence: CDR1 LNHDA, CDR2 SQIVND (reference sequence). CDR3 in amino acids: CASRPGQGRTDTQYF. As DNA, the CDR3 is TGTGCCAGTAGGCCGGGACAGGGGCGCACAGATACGCAGTATTTT. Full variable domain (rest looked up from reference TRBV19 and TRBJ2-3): DGGITQSPKYLFRKEGQNVTLSCEQNLNHDAMYWYRQDPGQGLRLIYYSQIVNDFQKGDIAEGYSVSREKKESFPLTVTSAQKNPTAFYLCASRPGQGRTDTQYFGPGTRLTVL.

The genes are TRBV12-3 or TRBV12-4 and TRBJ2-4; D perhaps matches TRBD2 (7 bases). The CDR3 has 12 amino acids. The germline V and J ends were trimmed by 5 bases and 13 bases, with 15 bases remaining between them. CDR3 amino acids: CASSKGGGGQYF. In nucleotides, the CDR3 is TGTGCCAGCAGTAAGGGGGGGGGCGGACAGTACTTC.

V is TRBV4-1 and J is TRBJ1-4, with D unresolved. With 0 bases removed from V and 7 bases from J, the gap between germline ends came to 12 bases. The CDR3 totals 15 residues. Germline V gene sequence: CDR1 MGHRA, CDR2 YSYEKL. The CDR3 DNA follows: TGCGCCAGCAGCCAAGAATCTTACGGTGGTGAAAAACTGTTTTTT. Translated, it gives CASSQESYGGEKLFF.

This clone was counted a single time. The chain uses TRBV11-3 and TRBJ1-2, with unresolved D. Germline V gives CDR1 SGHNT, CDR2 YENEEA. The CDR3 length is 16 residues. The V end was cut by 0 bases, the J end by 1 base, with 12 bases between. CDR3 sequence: CASSLDPISGNYGYTF. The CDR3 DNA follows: TGTGCCAGCAGCTTAGATCCGATATCGGGTAACTATGGCTACACCTTC.

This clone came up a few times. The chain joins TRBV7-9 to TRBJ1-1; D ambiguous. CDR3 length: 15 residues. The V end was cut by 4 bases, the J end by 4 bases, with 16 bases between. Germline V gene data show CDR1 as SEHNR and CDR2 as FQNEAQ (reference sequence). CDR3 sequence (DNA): TGTGCCAGCAGCTCCACTCGGCGGCAGAGCACTGAAGCTTTCTTT. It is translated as CASSSTRRQSTEAFF.

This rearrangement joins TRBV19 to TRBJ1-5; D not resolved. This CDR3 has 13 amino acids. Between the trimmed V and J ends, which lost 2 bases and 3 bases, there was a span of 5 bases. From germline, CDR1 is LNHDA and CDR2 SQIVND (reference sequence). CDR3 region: CASSIQDNQPQHF. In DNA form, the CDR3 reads TGTGCCAGTAGTATACAGGACAATCAGCCCCAGCATTTT.

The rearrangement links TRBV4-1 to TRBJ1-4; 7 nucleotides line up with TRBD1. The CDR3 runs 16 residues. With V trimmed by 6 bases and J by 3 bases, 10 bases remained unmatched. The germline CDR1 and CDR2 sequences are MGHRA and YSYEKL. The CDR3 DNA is TGCGCCAGCAGTCTTATAACCGGGACAGCTAATGAAAAACTGTTTTTT. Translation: CASSLITGTANEKLFF.

The CDR3 region has the DNA TGCGCCAGCAGCTTGGTGGGTGGCGGAGGGGCAGAGACCCAGTACTTC. Translating gives CASSLVGGGGAETQYF. The gene calls are TRBV5-1 and TRBJ2-5; D is possibly TRBD2 (6 bases). In germline, CDR1 is SGHRS, CDR2 YFSETQ. V was pared by 0 bases and J by 4 bases, with 16 bases between. The CDR3 totals 16 residues.

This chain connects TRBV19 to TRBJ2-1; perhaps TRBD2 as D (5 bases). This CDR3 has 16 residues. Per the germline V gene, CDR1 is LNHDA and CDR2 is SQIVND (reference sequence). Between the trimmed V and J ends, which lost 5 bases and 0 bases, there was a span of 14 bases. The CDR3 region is CASSSRTLNSYNEQFF. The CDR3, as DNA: TGTGCCAGTAGTTCTCGGACTTTAAACTCCTACAATGAGCAGTTCTTC.

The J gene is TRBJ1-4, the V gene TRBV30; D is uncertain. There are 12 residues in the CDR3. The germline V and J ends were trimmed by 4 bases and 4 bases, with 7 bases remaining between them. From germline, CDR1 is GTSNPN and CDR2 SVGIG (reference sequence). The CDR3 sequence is CAWMRHNEKLFF. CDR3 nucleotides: TGTGCCTGGATGAGGCATAATGAAAAACTGTTTTTT.